This paragraph reports one TCR beta chain. Its antigen is unknown. A junction end diverges from the germline sequence, so it may reflect a read error. The PCR employed 60 Vbeta primers together with 13 Jbeta primers. Data came from immunoSEQ multiplex PCR; TCRdb stores just in-frame clones and leaves some out. Found here are about 34,000 clones, 85% to 90% of them singletons; the top ten hold around 3%. Germline lookup yields CDR1 SGHRS and CDR2 YFSETQ. The CDR3 has 13 amino acids. These data belong to a study of cytomegalovirus exposure and HLA in healthy donors. Study findings and constraints: CMV antigen specificity was confirmed in vitro for a few CMV-associated chains. It was reported that TCR beta sequences correctly inferred the HLA-A and HLA-B alleles for most subjects. Presence/absence analyses treated sequencing depth as roughly uniform across donors.

The chain links TRBV5-1 to TRBJ2-1; D gene unclear. The sequence came from a boy aged 5 to 17 in good health and CMV-seronegative. The sequenced material came from PBMCs. The CDR3 DNA reads TGCGCCAGCAGCTTAGAGGCACCCAATAAGCAGTTCTTC. It codes for CASSLEAPNKQFF. The full variable domain, completed using reference TRBV5-1 and TRBJ2-1, is KAGVTQTPRYLIKTRGQQVTLSCSPISGHRSVSWYQQTPGQGLQFLFEYFSETQRNKGNFPGRFSGRQFSNSRSEMNVSTLELGDSALYLCASSLEAPNKQFFGPGTRLTVL.